These 24 T cell receptor beta chains were sequenced from one sample in a study of cytomegalovirus exposure and HLA in healthy donors. This PCR relied on a set of 60 Vbeta primers and 13 Jbeta primers. Clones were read by immunoSEQ multiplex PCR, and TCRdb kept only the in-frame ones, dropping some. The data show 100,000 to 150,000 clones, about 80% seen once. Sequenced input: PBMCs. The receptors were sampled from a woman between 45 and 60 years old in good health and CMV-seropositive.

The V call is TRBV7-9, the J call TRBJ2-1, with TRBD2 matching over 9 bases. CDR3 length: 13 residues. Germline CDR1 reads SEHNR; CDR2 reads FQNEAQ (reference sequence). The V segment lost 3 bases and the J segment 14 bases; nucleotides outside the gene matches: 8. CDR3 in DNA: TGTGCCAGCAGCTTGGGACTAGCCGCCGACGAGTTCTTC. Translating gives CASSLGLAADEFF.

The chain's CDR3 is CASNQRRANTEAFF. For the CDR3, the DNA is TGTGCCAGCAACCAAAGGCGGGCGAACACTGAAGCTTTCTTT. The chain employs TRBV11-1 and TRBJ1-1, with no clear D. The V end lost 7 bases, the J end lost 1 base, and 13 bases lay between the germline ends. Germline loops: CDR1 SGHAT, CDR2 FQDESV (reference sequence). The CDR3 covers 14 residues.

The CDR3 protein is CASSSPRWAGGETQYF. For the CDR3, the DNA is TGTGCCAGCAGCTCCCCCCGGTGGGCGGGGGGGGAGACCCAGTACTTC. The chain links TRBV7-2 to TRBJ2-5; 9 nucleotides line up with TRBD2. CDR1 and CDR2 from the germline V gene are SGHTA and FQGNSA. The ends lost 4 bases at V and 5 bases at J; junction bases unmatched: 11. CDR3 length equals 16 residues.

This clone has more than one count but fewer than ten. The chain carries TRBV9 and TRBJ2-3; TRBD2 agrees at 8 bases. The germline CDR1 and CDR2 sequences are SGDLS and YYNGEE. This CDR3 is built from 15 residues. V dropped 5 bases and J dropped 3; count of bases not matched to a gene: 8. The CDR3 loop is CASSSPRGGTDTQYF. The CDR3 coding sequence is TGTGCCAGCAGTTCTCCCCGGGGGGGTACAGATACGCAGTATTTT.

The CDR3 spells CASSNDARGSYNEQFF. The CDR3 DNA follows: TGCGCCAGCAGTAATGATGCGCGGGGCTCCTACAATGAGCAGTTCTTC. The J gene is TRBJ2-1, the V gene TRBV5-1, with a weak D call TRBD2 (6 bases). The CDR3 is made up of 16 amino acids. Trimming shortened V by 5 bases and J by 0 bases, and 15 bases separated the two germline ends. Germline CDR1 SGHRS, CDR2 YFSETQ.

CDR3 sequence (DNA): TGCGCCAGCAGCCAAGAGACAGGGGGACATACTGAAGCTTTCTTT. Its protein product is CASSQETGGHTEAFF. The chain joins TRBV4-3 to TRBJ1-1; 9 nucleotides agree with TRBD1. This CDR3 has 15 residues. Germline CDR1 is LGHNA and CDR2 is YSLEER. With 0 bases clipped from V and 5 bases from J, the junction kept 4 bases outside the gene matches.

This clone was found a few times. This chain joins TRBV5-1 and TRBJ2-1; 7 bases line up with TRBD1. The CDR3 has 16 residues. The trim removed 3 bases at V and 0 bases at J, leaving 6 bases unmatched. Germline V gives CDR1 SGHRS, CDR2 YFSETQ. Here the CDR3 DNA reads TGCGCCAGCAGCTCCCAGGGGGTAAGCTCCTACAATGAGCAGTTCTTC. Its translation is CASSSQGVSSYNEQFF.

V usage is TRBV5-1 and J usage is TRBJ2-7; no firm D call. Trimming shortened V by 0 bases and J by 0 bases, and 13 bases separated the two germline ends. The CDR3 sequence is 16 residues long. CDR1 SGHRS and CDR2 YFSETQ come from the germline V gene. CDR3 bases: TGCGCCAGCAGCTTGGTTGCAGCGTTCAGCTCCTACGAGCAGTACTTC. It translates to CASSLVAAFSSYEQYF.

Regarding this clone: Different DNA sequences within this sample yield the same CDR3. V and J are TRBV5-1 and TRBJ2-3; D may be TRBD1 (6 bases). The V gene's germline CDR1 is SGHRS and CDR2 YFSETQ. The germline V and J ends were trimmed by 0 bases and 1 base, with 12 bases remaining between them. CDR3 length: 16 amino acids. The CDR3 protein is CASSLGAGAGTDTQYF. DNA for the CDR3: TGCGCCAGCAGCTTGGGGGCAGGGGCGGGCACAGATACGCAGTATTTT.

V usage is TRBV11-2 and J usage is TRBJ2-3, with 10 bases matching TRBD2. V lost 6 bases, J lost 6 bases, and 12 bases stayed unmatched. The CDR3 totals 16 residues. Germline V gives CDR1 SGHAT, CDR2 FQNNGV. CDR3 nucleotide sequence: TGTGCCAGCAGGCGACTGCTAGCGGGAGACGGGGATACGCAGTATTTT. Encoded protein: CASRRLLAGDGDTQYF.

Of note for this clone: Other nucleotide sequences from this sample produce the same CDR3. The chain uses TRBV5-1 and TRBJ2-3, with TRBD2 matching 10 bases. The CDR3 spans 16 residues. Trimming at V came to 0 bases and at J to 1 base, leaving 2 bases not matched to a gene. CDR1 SGHRS and CDR2 YFSETQ come from the germline V gene. The DNA of the CDR3 is TGCGCCAGCAGCTTGGTCCTAGCGGGGGGCACAGATACGCAGTATTTT. Encoded protein: CASSLVLAGGTDTQYF.

The J gene is TRBJ1-1, the V gene TRBV19; 7 bases are shared with TRBD1. This CDR3 has 15 amino acids. V gave up 6 bases and J gave up 4 bases; unmatched junction bases: 11. From germline, CDR1 is LNHDA and CDR2 SQIVND (reference sequence). The CDR3 sequence is CASSQVLTGSTEAFF. The CDR3 nucleotides read TGTGCCAGTAGCCAAGTCTTGACAGGGAGCACTGAAGCTTTCTTT.

The chain links TRBV10-3 to TRBJ1-2, with D uncertain. Trimming took off 3 bases at V and 6 bases at J, with 8 bases between the two ends. This CDR3 is 12 amino acids long. CDR1 is ENHRY and CDR2 is SYGVKD in the germline V gene. For the CDR3, the DNA is TGTGCCATCAGTGACGGGGATAATGGCTACACCTTC. Translating gives CAISDGDNGYTF.

This clone was detected only a few times. This chain joins TRBV29-1 and TRBJ1-2; 7 bases are a match to TRBD1. J lost 8 bases, V lost 6 bases, and 12 bases had no gene match. Germline V lookup: CDR1 SQVTM, CDR2 ANQGSEA. The CDR3 consists of 13 residues. Written as DNA, the CDR3 is TGCAGCGTCGACAGGGATAATTCCAAGGGCTACACCTTC. The encoded protein is CSVDRDNSKGYTF.

This clone was found a few times. The genes are TRBV4-2 and TRBJ2-1, with 8 bases that match TRBD2. The J segment lost 4 bases and the V segment lost 4 bases, leaving 9 bases of the junction unmatched. Per the germline V gene, CDR1 is LGHNA and CDR2 is YNFKEQ. The CDR3 length is 16 residues. CDR3 protein: CASSRNPAGVYNEQFF. The CDR3, as DNA: TGTGCCAGCAGCCGCAACCCAGCGGGGGTATACAATGAGCAGTTCTTC.

The chain is built from TRBV5-1 and TRBJ2-3, with D hard to call. The V end lost 0 bases, the J end lost 6 bases, and 11 bases lay between the germline ends. This CDR3 spans 14 amino acids. Germline V gene sequence: CDR1 SGHRS, CDR2 YFSETQ. CDR3 in amino acids: CASSLVSASDTQYF. CDR3 nucleotide sequence: TGCGCCAGCAGCTTGGTTTCAGCGTCCGATACGCAGTATTTT.

The count of this clone is one. The chain carries TRBV27 and TRBJ2-7; 8 bases are a match to TRBD2. Germline V gene sequence: CDR1 MNHEY, CDR2 SMNVEV (reference sequence). V trimming: 2 bases; J trimming: 0 bases; junction bases outside the gene matches: 3. CDR3 length: 15 amino acids. The CDR3 sequence is CASSLVAGSSYEQYF. The CDR3 DNA follows: TGTGCCAGCAGTTTAGTAGCGGGGAGCTCCTACGAGCAGTACTTC.

CDR3: CASSYSGRAQNEQFF. The CDR3, as DNA: TGTGCCAGCAGTTATAGCGGGAGGGCTCAGAATGAGCAGTTCTTC. This chain connects TRBV5-4 to TRBJ2-1; 11 bases map to TRBD2. The length of the CDR3 is 15 residues. Germline CDR1 is SGHNT and CDR2 is YYREEE (reference sequence). V dropped 5 bases and J dropped 7; count of bases not matched to a gene: 8.

J is TRBJ1-3 and V is TRBV5-1; 8 bases align to TRBD1. Germline CDR1 is SGHRS and CDR2 is YFSETQ. V was pared by 3 bases and J by 1 base, with 6 bases of the junction left unmatched. The CDR3 has 16 amino acids. CDR3 bases: TGCGCCAGCAGCTATCAACAGGGGGGATCTGGAAACACCATATATTTT. As protein: CASSYQQGGSGNTIYF.

The J gene is TRBJ1-1, the V gene TRBV11-3, with D possibly TRBD1 on 5 matching bases. The CDR3 runs to 13 residues. Germline CDR1 is SGHNT and CDR2 is YENEEA. The V gene lost 4 bases and the J gene lost 5 bases, with 11 bases spanning the gap. Written as DNA, the CDR3 is TGTGCCAGCAGCTCCCAGGGAAGTACTGAAGCTTTCTTT. Its protein product is CASSSQGSTEAFF.

V and J are TRBV9 and TRBJ1-1, with D hard to call. Trimming left V 0 bases short and J 2 bases short, with 8 bases between. Germline CDR1 is SGDLS and CDR2 is YYNGEE. The CDR3 spans 14 residues. CDR3 sequence (DNA): TGTGCCAGCAGCGTAGTATATAGTAACACTGAAGCTTTCTTT. This gives the protein CASSVVYSNTEAFF.

The chain links TRBV19 to TRBJ2-7; 9 bases line up with TRBD1. Germline V CDR1 and CDR2: LNHDA, SQIVND (reference sequence). The J segment lost 2 bases and the V segment lost 3 bases, leaving 8 bases of the junction unmatched. There are 16 residues in the CDR3. CDR3 bases: TGTGCCAGTAGTATGAGTGGGACAGGGAGTCCCTACGAGCAGTACTTC. Translated: CASSMSGTGSPYEQYF.

This clone is medium-sized within its sample. J is TRBJ1-2 and V is TRBV7-3; 10 bases map to TRBD1. The CDR3 spans 12 residues. V lost 1 base and J lost 13; bases outside the gene matches: 3. Germline V CDR1 and CDR2: SGHTA, FQGTGA. CDR3 in DNA: TGTGCCAGCAGCTTAAGGGACAGGGGACCCACCTTC. It encodes CASSLRDRGPTF.

The rearrangement joins TRBV7-9 to TRBJ2-3; 10 bases match TRBD2. Germline lookup yields CDR1 SEHNR and CDR2 FQNEAQ (reference sequence). The ends lost 4 bases at V and 4 bases at J; junction bases unmatched: 8. The CDR3 spans 16 residues. The CDR3 DNA follows: TGTGCCAGCAGCTCTAGCGGGAGTGGGGGCGCAGATACGCAGTATTTT. It translates to CASSSSGSGGADTQYF.